This T cell receptor beta chain was sequenced for a study of graft-versus-host responses after intestinal transplantation. Study information: Each transplant was multivisceral, liver-intestinal, or isolated intestinal.

The study plated roughly 200,000 CFSE-labeled responders with roughly 200,000 irradiated, violet-dye-labeled stimulators. The study's findings and limits: Early declines in HvG clones that occurred post-transplant were associated with peak circulating GvH clone levels. Recipient marrow contained GvH clones, some of which appeared first in ileum or blood.

The protocol was immunoSEQ multiplex PCR, while the TCRdb copy is restricted to in-frame clones and leaves out a portion. The sample has about 18,000 clones; roughly 37% are singletons. CDR1 is MGHRA and CDR2 is YSYEKL in the germline V gene. The CDR3 contains 18 residues. The V and J ends lost 4 bases and 2 bases, in that order; junction bases with no gene match: 14. The input for sequencing was alloreactive CD4+ T cells from a mixed lymphocyte reaction culture, taken before intestinal transplant. Regarding subset: CFSE-low proliferating T cells sorted from roughly six-day pre-transplant mixed lymphocyte reaction (GvH or HvG direction). This chain uses TRBV4-1 with TRBJ1-5; 7 positions match TRBD1. The sequence came from a human patient who received an intestinal transplant. DNA of the CDR3: TGCGCCAGCAGCCGTACCGGGGGGAACAGGGGCCGCAATCAGCCCCAGCATTTT. Translated, it gives CASSRTGGNRGRNQPQHF.